The TCR beta chain under discussion was sequenced for a study of breast tumors, draining lymph nodes, adjacent tissues. Overall study findings and caveats: Tumor repertoires ranked between lymph nodes and nontumor tissue in diversity, with V and J gene preferences.

The CDR3 is made up of 14 amino acids. The ends were cut back, 0 bases at V and 0 bases at J, with 6 bases in the middle. Germline lookup yields CDR1 GTSNPN and CDR2 SVGIG (reference sequence). TCRdb analysed the multiplex PCR reads with MiXCR anew, one entry per CDR3 protein. In the table there are a few hundred thousand distinct CDR3 sequences, approximately 36% of which are singletons. With regard to this clonotype: As yet, its antigen is unknown.

Samples came from axillary lymph nodes draining the breast cancer. Sequenced: axillary lymph node tissue. This clonotype originated in a female donor with breast cancer. Some clones in this sample may be carry-over from other donors' samples. V usage is TRBV30 and J usage is TRBJ1-3; D is unclear. The CDR3 bases are TGTGCCTGGAGTGTACAGACCTCTGGAAACACCATATATTTT. Protein: CAWSVQTSGNTIYF.